The entry below describes one T cell receptor (beta chain). This entry is derived from a study of T cell changes during pregnancy in multiple sclerosis. TCRdb's copy holds only in-frame clones and misses some; the assay was immunoSEQ multiplex PCR. This table holds roughly 69,000 clones, roughly nine tenths found once. Germline V gene lookup returns CDR1 GTSNPN and CDR2 SVGIG (reference sequence). The V and J ends lost 2 bases and 4 bases respectively, with 14 bases between them. This CDR3 comprises 14 residues. The receptor comes from a female donor in good health, enrolled as a control in a pregnancy study. Sequencing was performed on CD4+ T cells from peripheral blood mononuclear cells, taken in the third trimester of pregnancy. The chain employs TRBV30 and TRBJ2-5, with D tentatively TRBD2 (6 bases). Written as DNA, the CDR3 is TGTGCCTGGAGTCAAGCGGACTACCGAGAGACCCAGTACTTC. As protein: CAWSQADYRETQYF. Full variable domain (missing parts from reference TRBV30 and TRBJ2-5): SQTIHQWPATLVQPVGSPLSLECTVEGTSNPNLYWYRQAAGRGLQLLFYSVGIGQISSEVPQNLSASRPQDRQFILSSKKLLLSDSGFYLCAWSQADYRETQYFGPGTRLLVL.